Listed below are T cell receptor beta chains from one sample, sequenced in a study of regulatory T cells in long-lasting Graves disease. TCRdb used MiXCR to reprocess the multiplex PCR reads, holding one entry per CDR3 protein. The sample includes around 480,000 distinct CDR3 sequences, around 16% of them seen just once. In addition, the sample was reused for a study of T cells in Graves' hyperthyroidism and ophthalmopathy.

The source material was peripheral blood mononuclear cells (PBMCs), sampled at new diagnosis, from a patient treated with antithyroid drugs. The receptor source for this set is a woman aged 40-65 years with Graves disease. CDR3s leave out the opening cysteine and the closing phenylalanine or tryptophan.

CDR3aa: ASKTSTGNTGELF
j_gene: TRBJ2-2
v_gene: TRBV5-1
len: 13

CDR3aa: ASSPMEGYQETQY
j_gene: TRBJ2-5
v_gene: TRBV7-8
len: 13

CDR3aa: ASRLLGQGVNYGYT
j_gene: TRBJ1-2
v_gene: TRBV19
len: 14

CDR3aa: ASSPPGLAGWPQY
j_gene: TRBJ2-3
v_gene: TRBV7-2
len: 13

CDR3aa: ASSVTGEAQY
j_gene: TRBJ2-5
v_gene: TRBV2
len: 10

CDR3aa: ATSRGLAGIYNEQF
j_gene: TRBJ2-1
v_gene: TRBV15
len: 14

CDR3aa: ASRGQGYNEQF
j_gene: TRBJ2-1
v_gene: TRBV12-3/TRBV12-4
len: 11

CDR3aa: SAGVGGRNTEAF
j_gene: TRBJ1-1
v_gene: TRBV20-1
len: 12

CDR3aa: ASSPLAGTGATGELF
j_gene: TRBJ2-2
v_gene: TRBV7-3
len: 15

CDR3aa: SVEDGRPPGTEAF
j_gene: TRBJ1-1
v_gene: TRBV29-1
len: 13

CDR3aa: ASKGSSGANVLT
j_gene: TRBJ2-6
v_gene: TRBV2
len: 12

CDR3aa: ASSLEVNIQY
j_gene: TRBJ2-4
v_gene: TRBV7-9
len: 10

CDR3aa: ASSPGRTGNTIY
j_gene: TRBJ1-3
v_gene: TRBV2
len: 12

CDR3aa: ASSSRSGDTQY
j_gene: TRBJ2-3
v_gene: TRBV7-3
len: 11

CDR3aa: SVVPGQTNEKLF
j_gene: TRBJ1-4
v_gene: TRBV29-1
len: 12

CDR3aa: ASTNWGTDTQY
j_gene: TRBJ2-3
v_gene: TRBV5-6
len: 11

CDR3aa: ASSLLAGEQETQY
j_gene: TRBJ2-5
v_gene: TRBV3-1
len: 13

CDR3aa: ASSQARMETQY
j_gene: TRBJ2-5
v_gene: TRBV3-1
len: 11

CDR3aa: SAHPDTNTGELF
j_gene: TRBJ2-2
v_gene: TRBV20-1
len: 12

CDR3aa: ASSISGGATDTQY
j_gene: TRBJ2-3
v_gene: TRBV27
len: 13

CDR3aa: ASSLRLAGANEQF
j_gene: TRBJ2-1
v_gene: TRBV12-3/TRBV12-4
len: 13

CDR3aa: ASSREPANEKLF
j_gene: TRBJ1-4
v_gene: TRBV28
len: 12

CDR3aa: ASSLVRDRYNEQF
j_gene: TRBJ2-1
v_gene: TRBV7-8
len: 13

CDR3aa: ASRVVGHNSPLH
j_gene: TRBJ1-6
v_gene: TRBV5-6
len: 12

CDR3aa: ASRPDRAREKLF
j_gene: TRBJ1-4
v_gene: TRBV5-5
len: 12

CDR3aa: ASSLIGAGNEQF
j_gene: TRBJ2-1
v_gene: TRBV11-1
len: 12

CDR3aa: ASRALKGNYGYT
j_gene: TRBJ1-2
v_gene: TRBV12-3/TRBV12-4
len: 12

CDR3aa: ASRPTSGGAWEQF
j_gene: TRBJ2-1
v_gene: TRBV6-2/TRBV6-3
len: 13

CDR3aa: ASSTPPAGGVSPLH
j_gene: TRBJ1-6
v_gene: TRBV19
len: 14

CDR3aa: ASSYGGHYEQY
j_gene: TRBJ2-7
v_gene: TRBV6-5
len: 11

CDR3aa: ASSPTATRSGANVLT
j_gene: TRBJ2-6
v_gene: TRBV5-6
len: 15

CDR3aa: SARDGAGVAYEQY
j_gene: TRBJ2-7
v_gene: TRBV20-1
len: 13

CDR3aa: ATSTGDRNYGYT
j_gene: TRBJ1-2
v_gene: TRBV15
len: 12

CDR3aa: ASSPQDRVNYGYT
j_gene: TRBJ1-2
v_gene: TRBV12-3/TRBV12-4
len: 13

CDR3aa: SETGFGGYT
j_gene: TRBJ1-2
v_gene: TRBV29-1
len: 9

CDR3aa: ASSVESGANTGELF
j_gene: TRBJ2-2
v_gene: TRBV9
len: 14